This TCR beta chain was sequenced in a study of T-cell reconstitution after alpha-beta-depleted transplantation in children. Whole-study results and caveats: Several patients had high TCRbeta diversity at day 60; it came from surviving recipient T cells and thymic progenitors. Most T-cell counts and diversity one year after the transplant came from T cells that were newly produced.

Germline CDR1 reads MGHRA; CDR2 reads YSYEKL. J was trimmed by 6 bases and V by 4 bases; bases with no gene match: 7. The CDR3 is made up of 14 amino acids. For TCRbeta, the library was prepared with unique molecular identifiers. One entry per CDR3 protein results from TCRdb running MiXCR on the PCR reads. The sample lists about 870,000 distinct CDR3 sequences, 15% to 20% seen once, with approximately 5% in the top ten. This clonotype was seen more than once but under ten times. No antigen is known for it. The chain combines TRBV4-1 with TRBJ2-7, with 9 bases that match TRBD1. This clonotype was sampled from a male patient between 5 and 17 years old who had a stem cell transplant for acute lymphoblastic leukemia, so the T cells may come from the graft donor. The material was PBMCs, mostly from graft donor cells, obtained 360 days after TCRalphabeta/CD19-depleted stem cell transplant. CDR3 DNA sequence: TGCGCCAGCAGCCGTTCGGGACAGGGACCCGAGCAGTACTTC. Protein product: CASSRSGQGPEQYF.